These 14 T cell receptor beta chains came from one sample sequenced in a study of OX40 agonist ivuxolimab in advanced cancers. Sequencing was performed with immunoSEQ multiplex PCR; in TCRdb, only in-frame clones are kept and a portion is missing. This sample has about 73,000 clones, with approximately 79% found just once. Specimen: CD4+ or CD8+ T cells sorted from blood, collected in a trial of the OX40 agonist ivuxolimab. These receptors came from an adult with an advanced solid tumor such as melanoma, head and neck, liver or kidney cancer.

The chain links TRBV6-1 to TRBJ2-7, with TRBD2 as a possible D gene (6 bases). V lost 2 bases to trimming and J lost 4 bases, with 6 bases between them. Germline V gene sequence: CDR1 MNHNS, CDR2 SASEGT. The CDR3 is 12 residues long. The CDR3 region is CASSERGYEQYF. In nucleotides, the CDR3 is TGTGCCAGCAGTGAACGGGGGTACGAGCAGTACTTC.

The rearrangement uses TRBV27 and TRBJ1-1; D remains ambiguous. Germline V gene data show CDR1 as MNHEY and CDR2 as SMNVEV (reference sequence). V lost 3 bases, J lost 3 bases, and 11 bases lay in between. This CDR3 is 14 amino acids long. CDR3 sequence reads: CASSLEARDTEAFF. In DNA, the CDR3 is TGTGCCAGCAGTTTGGAGGCCCGGGACACTGAAGCTTTCTTT.

The CDR3, as DNA: TGTGCCAGCAGGGAGTTACAAGATACTGAAGCTTTCTTT. Its protein product is CASRELQDTEAFF. J is TRBJ1-1 and V is TRBV6-5; D is undetermined. Germline lookup yields CDR1 MNHEY and CDR2 SVGAGI. The CDR3 is made up of 13 amino acids. The ends were cut back, 6 bases at V and 5 bases at J, with 13 bases in the middle.

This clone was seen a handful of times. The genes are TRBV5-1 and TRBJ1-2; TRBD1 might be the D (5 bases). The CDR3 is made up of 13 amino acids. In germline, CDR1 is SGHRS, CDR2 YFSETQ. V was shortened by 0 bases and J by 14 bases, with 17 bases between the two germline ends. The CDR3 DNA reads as TGCGCCAGCAGCTTGGCCGTATCGCTAGAGGGGACCTTC. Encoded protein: CASSLAVSLEGTF.

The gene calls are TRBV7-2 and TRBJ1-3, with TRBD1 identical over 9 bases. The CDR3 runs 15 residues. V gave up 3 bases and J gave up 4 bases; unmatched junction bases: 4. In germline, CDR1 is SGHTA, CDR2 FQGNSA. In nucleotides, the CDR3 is TGTGCCAGCAGCTTTGACAGGGGGTTCGGAAACACCATATATTTT. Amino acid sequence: CASSFDRGFGNTIYF.

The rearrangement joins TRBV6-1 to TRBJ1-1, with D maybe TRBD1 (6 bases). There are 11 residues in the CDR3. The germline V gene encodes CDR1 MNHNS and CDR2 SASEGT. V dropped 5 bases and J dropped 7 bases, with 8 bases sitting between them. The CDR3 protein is CASSWGREAFF. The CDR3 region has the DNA TGTGCCAGCAGTTGGGGGCGTGAAGCTTTCTTT.

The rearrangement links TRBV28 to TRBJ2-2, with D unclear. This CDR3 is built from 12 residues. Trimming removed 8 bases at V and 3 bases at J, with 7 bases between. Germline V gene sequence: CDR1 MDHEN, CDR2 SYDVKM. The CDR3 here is CASPSYTGELFF. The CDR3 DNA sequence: TGTGCCAGCCCGTCGTACACCGGGGAGCTGTTTTTT.

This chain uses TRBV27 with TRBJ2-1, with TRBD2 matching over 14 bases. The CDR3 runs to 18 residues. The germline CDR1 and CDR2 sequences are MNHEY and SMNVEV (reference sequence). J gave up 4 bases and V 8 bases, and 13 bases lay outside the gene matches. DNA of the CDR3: TGTGCCAGCGAAAAAAGATCCGGGACTAGCGGGAGATACAATGAGCAGTTCTTC. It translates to CASEKRSGTSGRYNEQFF.

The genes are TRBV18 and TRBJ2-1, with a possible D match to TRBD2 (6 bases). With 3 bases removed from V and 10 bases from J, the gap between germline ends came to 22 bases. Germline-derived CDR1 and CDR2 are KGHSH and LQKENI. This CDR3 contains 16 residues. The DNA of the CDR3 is TGTGCCAGCTCACCGGGGGGACGGGTGACTCAGGAGGAGCAGTTCTTC. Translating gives CASSPGGRVTQEEQFF. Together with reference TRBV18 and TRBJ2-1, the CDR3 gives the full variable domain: NAGVMQNPRHLVRRRGQEARLRCSPMKGHSHVYWYRQLPEEGLKFMVYLQKENIIDESGMPKERFSAEFPKEGPSILRIQQVVRGDSAAYFCASSPGGRVTQEEQFFGPGTRLTVL.

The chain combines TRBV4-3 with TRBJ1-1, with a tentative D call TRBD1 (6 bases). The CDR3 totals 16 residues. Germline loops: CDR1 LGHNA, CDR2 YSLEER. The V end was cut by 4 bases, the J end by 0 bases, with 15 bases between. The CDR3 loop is CASSPGGGQMNTEAFF. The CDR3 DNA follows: TGCGCCAGCAGCCCCGGGGGCGGACAGATGAACACTGAAGCTTTCTTT.

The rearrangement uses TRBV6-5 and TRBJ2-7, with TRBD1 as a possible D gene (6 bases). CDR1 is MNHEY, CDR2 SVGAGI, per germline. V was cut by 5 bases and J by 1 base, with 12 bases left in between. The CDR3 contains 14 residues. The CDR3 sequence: CASSPHRESYEQYF. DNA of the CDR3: TGTGCCAGCAGTCCACACAGGGAGTCCTACGAGCAGTACTTC.

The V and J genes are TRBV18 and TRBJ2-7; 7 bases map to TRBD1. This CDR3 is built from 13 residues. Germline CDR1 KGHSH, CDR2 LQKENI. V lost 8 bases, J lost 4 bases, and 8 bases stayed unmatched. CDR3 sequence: CASQRQGGYEQYF. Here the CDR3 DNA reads TGTGCCAGCCAAAGACAGGGTGGGTACGAGCAGTACTTC. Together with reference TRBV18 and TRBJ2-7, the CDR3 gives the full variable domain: NAGVMQNPRHLVRRRGQEARLRCSPMKGHSHVYWYRQLPEEGLKFMVYLQKENIIDESGMPKERFSAEFPKEGPSILRIQQVVRGDSAAYFCASQRQGGYEQYFGPGTRLTVT.

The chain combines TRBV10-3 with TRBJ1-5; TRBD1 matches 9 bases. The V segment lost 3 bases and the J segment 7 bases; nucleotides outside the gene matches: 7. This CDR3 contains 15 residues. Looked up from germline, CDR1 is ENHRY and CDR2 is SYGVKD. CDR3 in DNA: TGTGCCATCAGTGATGGACAGGGGTCAGGGCAGCCCCAGCATTTT. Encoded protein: CAISDGQGSGQPQHF.

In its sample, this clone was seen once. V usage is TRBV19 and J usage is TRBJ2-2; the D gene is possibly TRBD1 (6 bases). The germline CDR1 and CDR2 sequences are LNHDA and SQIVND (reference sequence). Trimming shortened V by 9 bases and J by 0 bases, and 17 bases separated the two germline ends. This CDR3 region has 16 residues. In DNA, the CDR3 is TGTGCCAGCCAGTATAACAGGGCTCCGAACACCGGGGAGCTGTTTTTT. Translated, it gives CASQYNRAPNTGELFF.